This T cell receptor beta chain was obtained from a study of CD8+ T cells in alopecia areata. Study as a whole: Tofacitinib administration persisted for 6 to 18 months, succeeded by 6 months off drug.

Sequencing used cDNA as its template, made by extracting RNA and reverse transcribing it. The data were produced by immunoSEQ multiplex PCR, yet TCRdb's version contains in-frame clones alone and is incomplete. The profile shows 45,000 to 70,000 clones, around 96% of them singletons. The CDR3 runs to 16 residues. Study outcomes and limitations: Lesional scalp exceeded normal scalp in clonality, especially in alopecia totalis/universalis.

Samples from alopecia areata patients were lesional scalp punch biopsies and peripheral blood. Researchers picked out CD4+ and CD8+ T cells from PBMCs by sorting. This clone was counted a single time. The antigen is unknown. This TCR was recovered from a human donor with alopecia areata. The material sequenced was CD8+ T cells sorted from blood, taken at week 0. V and J are TRBV21-1 and TRBJ2-5; the table gives TRBD2 as D, unverified against the DNA. TRBV21-1 has pseudogene status. CDR3 DNA sequence: TGTGCCAGCAGCAAAACAAGCGGAAGCTCCCAAGAGACCCAGTACTTC. Its translation is CASSKTSGSSQETQYF.